Here is one T cell receptor beta chain with its context. V shed 5 bases and J 9 bases; nucleotides not matched to a gene: 13. The CDR3 is 15 residues long. Germline lookup yields CDR1 MNHEY and CDR2 SMNVEV (reference sequence). This table comes from immunoSEQ multiplex PCR, and its TCRdb copy is limited to in-frame clones, with some not included. Of over 55,000 clones detected, 75% to 85% appear once; the ten largest clones hold around 2.4%. These data belong to a study of OX40 agonist ivuxolimab in advanced cancers. This material consisted of CD4+ or CD8+ T cells sorted from blood, taken in a trial of the OX40 agonist ivuxolimab. The sequence was collected from an adult with an advanced solid tumor such as melanoma, head and neck, liver or kidney cancer. The chain combines TRBV27 with TRBJ2-1; 7 bases agree with TRBD1. CDR3 region: CASSPTLQGRSEQFF. As DNA, the CDR3 is TGTGCCAGCAGTCCTACTCTACAGGGGAGAAGTGAGCAGTTCTTC.